The text below deals with one T cell receptor (beta chain). Its target is unknown. The sample is drawn from a study of cytomegalovirus exposure and HLA in healthy donors. Study outcomes and limitations: Using the classifier, cytomegalovirus status was reportedly diagnosed with high specificity and sensitivity. Specific recognition of CMV antigens was confirmed in vitro for three chains (all CMV-associated).

Germline-derived CDR1 and CDR2 are SGDLS and YYNGEE. The CDR3 is 16 amino acids. The V gene end was trimmed by 2 bases and the J gene end by 0 bases; junction bases not matched to a gene: 6. Method: immunoSEQ multiplex PCR; TCRdb's copy keeps in-frame clones and lacks some. The repertoire includes some 130,000 clones, approximately 91% of them detected once, and roughly 1.4% sits in the top ten. The sequenced sample was PBMCs. The chain joins TRBV9 to TRBJ1-1; the match to TRBD1 covers 8 bases. The receptor's source is a man aged 25-40 years in good health and CMV-seronegative. The CDR3 loop is CASSVGTGVMNTEAFF. CDR3 DNA: TGTGCCAGCAGCGTCGGGACAGGCGTAATGAACACTGAAGCTTTCTTT.